This passage covers 5 T cell receptor beta chains from one sample sequenced in a study of metastatic and nonmetastatic thyroid tumors. TCRdb reprocessed the PCR reads via MiXCR. The sample has around 42,000 clones, 11% seen once. Nobody among the patients had been given any treatment before thyroid surgery. Material for sequencing was blood. The source is a female donor with papillary thyroid cancer or a benign thyroid nodule (not recorded which). Some clones in this sample may be carry-over from other donors' samples.

The rearrangement links TRBV11-2 to TRBJ1-1; D is ambiguous. Trimming took off 9 bases at V and 2 bases at J, with 16 bases between the two ends. This CDR3 contains 14 residues. The germline CDR1 and CDR2 sequences are SGHAT and FQNNGV. CDR3 nucleotides: TGTGCCAGAAGATTAGCGGGCCCTAACACTGAAGCTTTCTTT. Protein sequence: CARRLAGPNTEAFF.

A few counts support this clone. The V and J genes are TRBV6-1 and TRBJ1-2; a possible D gene is TRBD1 (5 bases). This CDR3 is 14 amino acids long. Per germline, CDR1 MNHNS and CDR2 SASEGT. Trimming stripped 4 bases from V and 4 bases from J, with 13 bases between. CDR3 nucleotide sequence: TGTGCCAGCAGTGTTCAGGGAACAAGCTATGGCTACACCTTC. Its translation: CASSVQGTSYGYTF.

This clone was seen many times. The chain employs TRBV30 and TRBJ2-7; possibly TRBD1 for D (6 bases). The CDR3 is made up of 15 amino acids. Germline V gene data show CDR1 as GTSNPN and CDR2 as SVGIG (reference sequence). V was cut by 3 bases and J by 1 base, with 16 bases left in between. As DNA, the CDR3 is TGTGCCTGGAGCGTAAAGGGACACCGATCCTACGAGCAGTACTTC. Translating it yields CAWSVKGHRSYEQYF.

This clone was recorded many times. The chain recombines TRBV5-1 with TRBJ2-5, with D perhaps matching TRBD2 (6 bases). CDR3 length: 15 residues. Deletions cut 4 bases from V and 0 bases from J, with 13 bases between. The V gene's germline CDR1 is SGHRS and CDR2 YFSETQ. The CDR3 here is CASSPGEGNQETQYF. The CDR3 coding sequence is TGCGCCAGCAGCCCGGGGGAAGGGAACCAAGAGACCCAGTACTTC.

This clone was counted between two and nine times. Compared with germline, one end of the junction differs, possibly owing to a read error. The V and J genes are TRBV2 and TRBJ2-7; 9 bases agree with TRBD1. The CDR3 contains 15 residues. Germline V gene sequence: CDR1 SNHLY, CDR2 FYNNEI. The CDR3 sequence: CASRPGTGCYYEQYF. The CDR3 bases are TGTGCCAGCAGGCCCGGGACAGGGTGTTACTACGAGCAGTACTTT.